This T cell receptor beta chain was found in a study of T cells expressing NK-cell markers. Points from the study as a whole: The study found dominant NKG2C+ clonotypes at about 1.0-7.0% of CD8+ T cells in roughly six donors.

TCRdb reprocessed the 5' RACE reads and stores each CDR3 protein as one record, lacking DNA. Seen in this sample are around 470,000 distinct CDR3 sequences; the ten most common clones hold under 1.5%. Concerning this clonotype itself: Its matching antigen is unknown.

The CDR3 consists of 19 residues. Germline values: CDR1 KGHDR, CDR2 SFDVKD. The chain joins TRBV24-1 to TRBJ2-1; TCRdb reports TRBD2, a call that lacks DNA to check it against. Source material: blood T cells: a sorted CD56 or NKG2C T cell subset, CD4+ or CD8+ T cells, or bulk PBMC T cells (not recorded which). The TCR originated in a woman between 45 and 60 years old in good health. This chain's CDR3 is CATSGQGAGLAGGYNEQFF.